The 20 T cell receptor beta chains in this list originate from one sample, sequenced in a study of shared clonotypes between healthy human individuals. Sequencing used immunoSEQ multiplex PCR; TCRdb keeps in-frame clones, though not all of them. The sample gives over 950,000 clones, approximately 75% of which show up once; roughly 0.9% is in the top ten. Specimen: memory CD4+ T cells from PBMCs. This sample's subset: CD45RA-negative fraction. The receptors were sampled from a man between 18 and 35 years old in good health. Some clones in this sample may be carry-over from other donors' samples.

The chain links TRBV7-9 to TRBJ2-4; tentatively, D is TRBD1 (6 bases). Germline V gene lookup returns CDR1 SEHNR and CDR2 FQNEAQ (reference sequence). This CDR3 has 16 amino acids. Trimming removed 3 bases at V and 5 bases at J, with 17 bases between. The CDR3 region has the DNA TGTGCCAGCAGCTTCAACCGGGTCAAGGGGGAAAACATTCAGTACTTC. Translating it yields CASSFNRVKGENIQYF.

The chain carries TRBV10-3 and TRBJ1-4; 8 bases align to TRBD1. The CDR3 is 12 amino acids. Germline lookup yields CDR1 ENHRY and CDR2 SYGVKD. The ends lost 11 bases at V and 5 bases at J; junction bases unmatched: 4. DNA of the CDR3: TGTGCCGTAAACAGGGGGAATGAAAAACTGTTTTTT. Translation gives CAVNRGNEKLFF.

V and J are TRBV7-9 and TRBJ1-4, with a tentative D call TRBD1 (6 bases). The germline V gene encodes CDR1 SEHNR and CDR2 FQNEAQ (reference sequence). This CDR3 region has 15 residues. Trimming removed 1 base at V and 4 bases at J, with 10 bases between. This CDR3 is CASSLGQGINEKLFF. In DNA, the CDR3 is TGTGCCAGCAGCTTAGGTCAGGGGATTAATGAAAAACTGTTTTTT.

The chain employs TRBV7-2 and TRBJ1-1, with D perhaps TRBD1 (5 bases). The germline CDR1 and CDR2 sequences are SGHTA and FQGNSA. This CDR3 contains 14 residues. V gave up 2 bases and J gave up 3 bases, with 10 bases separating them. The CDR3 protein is CASSLRRGDTEAFF. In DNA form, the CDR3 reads TGTGCCAGCAGCTTAAGGCGGGGGGACACTGAAGCTTTCTTT.

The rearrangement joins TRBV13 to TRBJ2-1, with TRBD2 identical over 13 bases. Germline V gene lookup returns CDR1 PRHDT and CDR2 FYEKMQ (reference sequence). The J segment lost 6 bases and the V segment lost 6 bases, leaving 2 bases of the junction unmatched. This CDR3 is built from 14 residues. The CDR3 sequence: CASSTSGRGNEQFF. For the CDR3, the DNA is TGTGCCAGCAGTACTAGCGGGAGGGGCAATGAGCAGTTCTTC.

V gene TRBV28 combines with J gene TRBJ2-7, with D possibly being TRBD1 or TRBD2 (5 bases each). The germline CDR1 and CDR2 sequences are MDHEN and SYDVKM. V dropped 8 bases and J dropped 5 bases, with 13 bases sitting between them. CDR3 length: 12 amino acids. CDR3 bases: TGTGCCAGCGGAACCGGGACCCACGAGCAGTACTTC. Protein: CASGTGTHEQYF.

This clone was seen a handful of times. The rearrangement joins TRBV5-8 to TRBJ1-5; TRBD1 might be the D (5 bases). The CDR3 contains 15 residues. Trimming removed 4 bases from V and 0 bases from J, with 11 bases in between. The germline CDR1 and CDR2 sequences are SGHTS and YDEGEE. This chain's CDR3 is CASSQGTISNQPQHF. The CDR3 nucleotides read TGTGCCAGCAGCCAGGGCACGATTAGCAATCAGCCCCAGCATTTT. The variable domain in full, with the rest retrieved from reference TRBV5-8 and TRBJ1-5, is EAGVTQSPTHLIKTRGQQATLRCSPISGHTSVYWYQQALGLGLQFLLWYDEGEERNRGNFPPRFSGRQFPNYSSELNVNALELEDSALYLCASSQGTISNQPQHFGDGTRLSIL.

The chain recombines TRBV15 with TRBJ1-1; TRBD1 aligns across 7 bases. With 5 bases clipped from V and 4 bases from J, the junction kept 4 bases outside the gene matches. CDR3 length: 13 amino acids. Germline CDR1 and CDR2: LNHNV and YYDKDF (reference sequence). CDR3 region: CATSLGGPTEAFF. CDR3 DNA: TGTGCCACCAGCTTAGGGGGCCCCACTGAAGCTTTCTTT.

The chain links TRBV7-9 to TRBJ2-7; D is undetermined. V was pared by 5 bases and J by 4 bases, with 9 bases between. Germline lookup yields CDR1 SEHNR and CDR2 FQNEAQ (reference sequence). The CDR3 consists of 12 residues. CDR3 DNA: TGTGCCAGCAGCCCGGGTCTGTACGAGCAGTACTTC. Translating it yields CASSPGLYEQYF.

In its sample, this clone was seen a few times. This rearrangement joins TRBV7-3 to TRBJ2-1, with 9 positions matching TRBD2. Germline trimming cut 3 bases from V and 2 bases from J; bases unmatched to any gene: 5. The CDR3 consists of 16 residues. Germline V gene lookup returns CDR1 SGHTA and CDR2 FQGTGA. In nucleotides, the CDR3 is TGTGCCAGCAGCTTCAGTCTAGCGGGGACCTACAATGAGCAGTTCTTC. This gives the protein CASSFSLAGTYNEQFF.

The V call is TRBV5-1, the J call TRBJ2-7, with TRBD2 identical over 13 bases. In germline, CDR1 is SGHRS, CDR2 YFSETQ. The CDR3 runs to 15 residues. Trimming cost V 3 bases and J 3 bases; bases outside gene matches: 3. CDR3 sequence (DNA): TGCGCCAGCAGCTCCGGGACTAGCGGGATCTACGAGCAGTACTTC. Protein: CASSSGTSGIYEQYF.

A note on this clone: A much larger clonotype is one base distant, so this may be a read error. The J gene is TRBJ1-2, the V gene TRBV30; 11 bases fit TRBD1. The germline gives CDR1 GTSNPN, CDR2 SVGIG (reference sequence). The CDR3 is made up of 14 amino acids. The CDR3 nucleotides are TGTGCCTGGACCCGGACAGGGGGCGACTATGGCCACACCTTC. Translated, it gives CAWTRTGGDYGHTF. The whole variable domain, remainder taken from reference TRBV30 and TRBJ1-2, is SQTIHQWPATLVQPVGSPLSLECTVEGTSNPNLYWYRQAAGRGLQLLFYSVGIGQISSEVPQNLSASRPQDRQFILSSKKLLLSDSGFYLCAWTRTGGDYGHTFGSGTRLTVV.

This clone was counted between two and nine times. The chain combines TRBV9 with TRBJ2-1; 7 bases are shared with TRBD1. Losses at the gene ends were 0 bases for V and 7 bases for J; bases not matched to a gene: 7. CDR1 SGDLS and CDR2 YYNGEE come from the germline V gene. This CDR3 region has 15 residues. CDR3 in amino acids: CASSVEGASGNEQFF. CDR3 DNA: TGTGCCAGCAGCGTAGAGGGGGCCTCTGGGAATGAGCAGTTCTTC.

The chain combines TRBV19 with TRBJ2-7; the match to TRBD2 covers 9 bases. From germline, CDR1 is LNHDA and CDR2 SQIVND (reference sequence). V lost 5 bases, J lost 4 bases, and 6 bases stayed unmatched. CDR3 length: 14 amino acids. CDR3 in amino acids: CASSDKAGGYEQYF. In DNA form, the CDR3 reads TGTGCCAGTAGTGATAAAGCGGGAGGTTACGAGCAGTACTTC.

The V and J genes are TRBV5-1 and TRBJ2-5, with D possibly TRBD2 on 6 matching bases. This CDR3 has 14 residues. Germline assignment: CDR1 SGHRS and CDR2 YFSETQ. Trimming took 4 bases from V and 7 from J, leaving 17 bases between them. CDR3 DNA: TGCGCCAGCAGCGGCGGGGTTATAAGGGGGACCCAGTACTTC. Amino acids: CASSGGVIRGTQYF.

CDR3 DNA: TGTGCCAGCAGCCCGGGGGCTAGCCAACAGTACTTC. Residues: CASSPGASQQYF. V usage is TRBV28 and J usage is TRBJ2-7; D possibly matches TRBD1 or TRBD2 (6 bases each). The CDR3 contains 12 residues. Per the germline V gene, CDR1 is MDHEN and CDR2 is SYDVKM. The V gene lost 6 bases and the J gene lost 10 bases, with 16 bases spanning the gap.

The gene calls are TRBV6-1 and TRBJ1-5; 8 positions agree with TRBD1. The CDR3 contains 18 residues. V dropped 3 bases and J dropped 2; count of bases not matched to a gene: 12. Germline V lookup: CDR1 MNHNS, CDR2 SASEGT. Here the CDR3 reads CASSDKDRAGWGNQPQHF. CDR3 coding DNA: TGTGCCAGCAGTGATAAGGACAGGGCGGGTTGGGGCAATCAGCCCCAGCATTTT.

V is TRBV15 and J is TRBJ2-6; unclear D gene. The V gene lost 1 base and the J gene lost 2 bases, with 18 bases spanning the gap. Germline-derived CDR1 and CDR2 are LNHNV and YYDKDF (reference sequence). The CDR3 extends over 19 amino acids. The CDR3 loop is CATSRVTGLELPGANVLTF. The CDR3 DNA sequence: TGTGCCACCAGCAGAGTTACCGGGCTCGAGCTACCTGGGGCCAACGTCCTGACTTTC. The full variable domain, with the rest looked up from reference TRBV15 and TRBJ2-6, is DAMVIQNPRYQVTQFGKPVTLSCSQTLNHNVMYWYQQKSSQAPKLLFHYYDKDFNNEADTPDNFQSRRPNTSFCFLDIRSPGLGDTAMYLCATSRVTGLELPGANVLTFGAGSRLTVL.

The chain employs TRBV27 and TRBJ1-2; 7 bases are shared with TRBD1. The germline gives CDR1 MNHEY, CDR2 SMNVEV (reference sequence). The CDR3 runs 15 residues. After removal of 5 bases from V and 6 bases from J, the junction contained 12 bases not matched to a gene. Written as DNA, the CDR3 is TGTGCCAGCAGTCCGTGGACAGGTCGGCGAGATGGCTACACCTTC. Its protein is CASSPWTGRRDGYTF.

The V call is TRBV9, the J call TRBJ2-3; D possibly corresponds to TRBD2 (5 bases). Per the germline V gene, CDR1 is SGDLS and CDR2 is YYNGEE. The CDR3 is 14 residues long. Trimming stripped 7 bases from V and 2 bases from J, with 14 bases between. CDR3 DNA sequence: TGTGCCAGCGGGAGCGGAAGGTTCACAGATACGCAGTATTTT. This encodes CASGSGRFTDTQYF. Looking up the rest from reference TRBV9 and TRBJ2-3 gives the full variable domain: DSGVTQTPKHLITATGQRVTLRCSPRSGDLSVYWYQQSLDQGLQFLIQYYNGEERAKGNILERFSAQQFPDLHSELNLSSLELGDSALYFCASGSGRFTDTQYFGPGTRLTVL.